This T cell receptor beta chain came from a study of cytomegalovirus exposure and HLA in healthy donors. Study overall: Earlier work reported roughly 120 million unique TCR beta sequences from 150 million to 200 million T cells.

The PCR contained 60 Vbeta and 13 Jbeta primers. The table came from immunoSEQ multiplex PCR; TCRdb's copy has only in-frame clones and leaves some out. The sample carries over 110,000 clones, 70% to 80% recorded once. In germline, CDR1 is MGHRA, CDR2 YSYEKL. This CDR3 contains 14 residues. Deletions cut 0 bases from V and 6 bases from J, with 11 bases between. Study-wide results and caveats: While the bulk of TCR sequences proved rare, some public TCRs turned up in many donors.

As concerns this clone: Its target is not known.

Input material: PBMCs. This sequence originates from a woman under 30 in good health and CMV-seropositive. The gene calls are TRBV4-1 and TRBJ1-1; D possibly corresponds to TRBD1 (6 bases). Here the CDR3 reads CASSQDRGSAEAFF. The CDR3 nucleotides read TGCGCCAGCAGCCAAGATAGGGGGTCTGCTGAAGCTTTCTTT.